This TCR beta chain was sequenced for a study of identical twins. The germline gives CDR1 ENHRY, CDR2 SYGVKD. This CDR3 contains 13 residues. MiXCR, run by TCRdb on the 5' RACE reads, gives a single entry per CDR3 protein. Of hundreds of thousands of distinct CDR3 sequences in the sample, more than 6.5% were seen once. The sample was also reused in another study, on yellow fever vaccine responses in identical twins.

J is TRBJ1-4 and V is TRBV10-3; 8 nucleotides align to TRBD1. The sequence came from a woman aged 18-29 years in good health. Sequences were obtained from PBMCs. CDR3 nucleotides: TGTGCTATTGGGACAGGCATTAATGAAAAACTGTTTTTT. Encoded protein: CAIGTGINEKLFF.